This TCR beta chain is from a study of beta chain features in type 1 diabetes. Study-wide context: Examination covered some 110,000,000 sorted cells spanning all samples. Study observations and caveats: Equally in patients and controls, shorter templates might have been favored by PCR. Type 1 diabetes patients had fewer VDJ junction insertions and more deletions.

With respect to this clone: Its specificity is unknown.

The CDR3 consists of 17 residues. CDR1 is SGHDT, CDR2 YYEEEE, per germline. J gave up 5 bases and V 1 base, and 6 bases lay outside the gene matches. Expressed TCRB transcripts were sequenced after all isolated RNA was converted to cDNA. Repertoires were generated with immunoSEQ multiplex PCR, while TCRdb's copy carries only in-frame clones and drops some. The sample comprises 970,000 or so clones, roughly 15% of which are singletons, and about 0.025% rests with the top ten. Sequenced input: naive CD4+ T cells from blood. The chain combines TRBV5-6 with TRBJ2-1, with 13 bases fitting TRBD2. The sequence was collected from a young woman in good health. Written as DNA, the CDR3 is TGTGCCAGCAGCTTGATCTTTGGACTAGCGGGAGACAATGAGCAGTTCTTC. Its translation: CASSLIFGLAGDNEQFF.